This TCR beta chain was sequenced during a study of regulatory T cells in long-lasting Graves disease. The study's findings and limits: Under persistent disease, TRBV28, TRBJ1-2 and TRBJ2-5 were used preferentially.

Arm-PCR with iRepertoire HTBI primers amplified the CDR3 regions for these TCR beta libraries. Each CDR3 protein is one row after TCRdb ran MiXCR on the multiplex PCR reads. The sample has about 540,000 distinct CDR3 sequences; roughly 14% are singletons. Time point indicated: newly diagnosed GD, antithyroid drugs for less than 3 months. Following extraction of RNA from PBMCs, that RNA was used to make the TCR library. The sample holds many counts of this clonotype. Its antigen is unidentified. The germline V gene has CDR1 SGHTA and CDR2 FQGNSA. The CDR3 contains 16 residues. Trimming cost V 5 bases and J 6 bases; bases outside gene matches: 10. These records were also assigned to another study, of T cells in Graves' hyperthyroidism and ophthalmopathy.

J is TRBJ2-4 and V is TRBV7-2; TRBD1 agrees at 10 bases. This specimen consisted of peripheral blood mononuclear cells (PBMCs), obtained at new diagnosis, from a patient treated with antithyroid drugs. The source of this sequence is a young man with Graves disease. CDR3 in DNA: TGTGCCAGCAGCAGACAGGGGGCAATGCTTACAAACATTCAGTACTTC. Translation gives CASSRQGAMLTNIQYF.